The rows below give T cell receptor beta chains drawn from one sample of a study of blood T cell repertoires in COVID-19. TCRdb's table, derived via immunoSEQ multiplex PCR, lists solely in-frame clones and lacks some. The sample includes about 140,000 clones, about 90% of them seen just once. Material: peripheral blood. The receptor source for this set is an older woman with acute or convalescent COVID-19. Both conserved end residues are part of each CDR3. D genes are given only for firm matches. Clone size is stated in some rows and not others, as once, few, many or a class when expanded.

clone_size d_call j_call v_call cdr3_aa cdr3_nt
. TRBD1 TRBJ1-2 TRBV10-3 CAISTARDRGYGYTF TGTGCCATCAGTACCGCCCGGGACAGGGGTTATGGCTACACCTTC
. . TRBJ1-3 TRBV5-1 CASSGTAGNTIYF TGCGCCAGCAGCGGTACAGCTGGAAACACCATATATTTT
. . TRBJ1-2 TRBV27 CASSPSGRESYGYTF TGTGCCAGCAGTCCCTCCGGCAGGGAAAGCTATGGCTACACCTTC
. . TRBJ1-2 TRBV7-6 CASSLADDRNYGYTF TGTGCCAGCAGCTTAGCCGACGACAGAAACTATGGCTACACCTTC
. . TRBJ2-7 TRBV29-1 CSAPQGSGNEQYF TGCAGCGCCCCTCAGGGGTCGGGGAACGAGCAGTACTTC
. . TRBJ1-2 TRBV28 CASRTLGASYGYTF TGTGCCAGCAGGACCCTGGGGGCTAGCTATGGCTACACCTTC
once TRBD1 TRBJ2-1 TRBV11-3 CASSAGQEVKEQFF TGTGCCAGCAGCGCCGGACAGGAGGTCAAGGAGCAGTTCTTC
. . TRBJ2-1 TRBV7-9 CASSLPVRLSYYNEQFF TGTGCCAGCAGCCTACCGGTTCGGTTATCCTACTACAATGAGCAGTTCTTC
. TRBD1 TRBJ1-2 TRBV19 CASRVGFWDRASGYTF TGTGCCAGTAGGGTCGGTTTCTGGGACAGGGCCTCTGGCTACACCTTC
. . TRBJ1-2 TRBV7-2 CASSGGQSRYGYTF TGTGCCAGCAGCGGAGGACAGTCCCGCTATGGCTACACCTTC
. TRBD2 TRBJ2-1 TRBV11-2 CASSSRTSGGSYNEQFF TGTGCCAGCAGCTCCCGGACTAGCGGGGGATCCTACAATGAGCAGTTCTTC
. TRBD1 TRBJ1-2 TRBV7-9 CASSLKGAYGYTF TGTGCCAGCAGCCTGAAGGGGGCCTATGGCTACACCTTC